One TCR beta chain is described in this entry. What it recognizes is unknown. This specimen comes from a study of beta chain features in type 1 diabetes. Study-wide findings and caveats: Patients with Type 1 diabetes showed moderately but significantly shorter TCRB CDR3s in all four CD4+ subsets.

Germline CDR1 and CDR2: SNHLY and FYNNEI. The V end lost 6 bases, the J end lost 3 bases, and 10 bases lay between the germline ends. The CDR3 loop spans 13 amino acids. Expressed TCRB transcripts were sequenced because the isolated RNA had all been reverse transcribed beforehand. Repertoires were generated with immunoSEQ multiplex PCR, while TCRdb's copy carries only in-frame clones and drops some. The table records 250,000 to 300,000 clones, roughly 25% of them present only once. This receptor was taken from a young woman with type 1 diabetes. Sequencing was performed on naive CD4+ T cells from blood. The rearrangement uses TRBV2 and TRBJ2-3; D may be TRBD1 (6 bases). The CDR3 DNA reads TGTGCCAGCAGATTAACAGGGACAGATACGCAGTATTTT. This gives the protein CASRLTGTDTQYF.